These 20 T cell receptor beta chains were sequenced from one sample in a study of cytomegalovirus exposure and HLA in healthy donors. It was with 60 Vbeta and 13 Jbeta primers that the PCR ran. Data came from immunoSEQ multiplex PCR; TCRdb stores just in-frame clones and leaves some out. This table lists around 100,000 clones. Material: PBMCs. The receptors come from a man aged 45-65 years in good health and CMV-seronegative.

The chain recombines TRBV30 with TRBJ2-7, with 7 nucleotides matching TRBD2. V lost 1 base to trimming and J lost 2 bases; unmatched junction nucleotides: 14. Germline CDR1 GTSNPN, CDR2 SVGIG (reference sequence). The CDR3 loop spans 17 amino acids. The CDR3 reads CAWSAPSRLAVTYEQYF. The CDR3 nucleotides read TGTGCCTGGAGTGCCCCCAGCCGCCTAGCGGTAACCTACGAGCAGTACTTC.

The chain couples TRBV5-1 to TRBJ1-1, with D unresolved. Germline lookup yields CDR1 SGHRS and CDR2 YFSETQ. The CDR3 contains 13 residues. V dropped 4 bases and J dropped 3 bases, with 10 bases sitting between them. The CDR3 loop is CASSDDIYTEAFF. CDR3 sequence (DNA): TGCGCCAGCAGCGACGACATCTACACTGAAGCTTTCTTT.

Concerning this clone itself: Its ends do not fully match the called genes, so a read error is possible. DNA for the CDR3: TGTGCCAGCAGTTGGAACGGGGGAGTGAACCAGGAGACCCAGTACTTC. Its protein is CASSWNGGVNQETQYF. V and J are TRBV6-6 and TRBJ2-5; TRBD2 might be the D (6 bases). The length of the CDR3 is 16 residues. The germline V gene encodes CDR1 MNHNY and CDR2 SVGAGI (reference sequence).

The chain couples TRBV5-1 to TRBJ1-1; D is possibly TRBD1 (6 bases). The germline CDR1 and CDR2 sequences are SGHRS and YFSETQ. V lost 4 bases and J lost 2, with 9 bases in between. The CDR3 sequence is 13 residues long. The CDR3 spells CASSGQINTEAFF. CDR3 DNA sequence: TGCGCCAGCAGCGGACAGATCAACACTGAAGCTTTCTTT.

The chain has TRBV5-4 and TRBJ1-2, with D possibly matching TRBD1 (5 bases). V lost 5 bases to trimming and J lost 7 bases, with 18 bases between them. The CDR3 has 14 residues. Germline assignment: CDR1 SGHNT and CDR2 YYREEE (reference sequence). The CDR3 spells CASSSPRQTIGYTF. In DNA form, the CDR3 reads TGTGCCAGCAGTTCCCCCCGACAGACCATTGGCTACACCTTC.

Written as DNA, the CDR3 is TGTGCCAGCAGCGCACCGGGGATTAATGAAAAACTGTTTTTT. Translating it yields CASSAPGINEKLFF. This chain joins TRBV9 and TRBJ1-4; D call uncertain. The CDR3 runs to 14 residues. Germline CDR1 reads SGDLS; CDR2 reads YYNGEE. V lost 3 bases and J lost 4, with 10 bases in between.

Remarks on this clone: Germline is not matched at one junction end, which may reflect a read error. The same CDR3 can be traced to other DNA sequences in this sample. The chain couples TRBV30 to TRBJ2-7; TRBD2 matches at 8 bases. Germline V gene sequence: CDR1 GTSNPN, CDR2 SVGIG (reference sequence). The CDR3 is 15 amino acids. The CDR3 nucleotides read TGCGCCTGGAGAGACCCTAGCGGGCAGGTCTACGAGCAGTACTTC. It encodes CAWRDPSGQVYEQYF.

This CDR3 reads CASSQDLKRSTGELFF. In DNA form, the CDR3 reads TGTGCCAGCAGCCAAGATCTTAAGCGGTCCACCGGGGAGCTGTTTTTT. The chain employs TRBV14 and TRBJ2-2, with D possibly TRBD2 on 5 matching bases. The V end was cut by 0 bases, the J end by 4 bases, with 12 bases between. CDR1 is SGHDN, CDR2 FVKESK, per germline. The CDR3 is 16 amino acids.

The chain recombines TRBV6-1 with TRBJ1-5; TRBD1 matches 11 bases. The CDR3 contains 18 residues. Germline V lookup: CDR1 MNHNS, CDR2 SASEGT. The V gene end was trimmed by 5 bases and the J gene end by 1 base; junction bases not matched to a gene: 10. CDR3 bases: TGTGCCAGCAGTCAAGGCAGGACAGGGGGCTTAAGCAATCAGCCCCAGCATTTT. Its translation is CASSQGRTGGLSNQPQHF.

The chain recombines TRBV7-9 with TRBJ1-5, with D possibly being TRBD1 (5 bases). CDR1 is SEHNR, CDR2 FQNEAQ, per germline (reference sequence). This CDR3 contains 15 residues. Trimming took 2 bases from V and 2 from J, leaving 10 bases between them. The CDR3 DNA reads TGTGCCAGCAGCTTATCCTCGGGGGGCAATCAGCCCCAGCATTTT. It yields the protein CASSLSSGGNQPQHF.

The chain recombines TRBV30 with TRBJ1-2; D may be TRBD1 (5 bases). Germline V gene lookup returns CDR1 GTSNPN and CDR2 SVGIG (reference sequence). V gave up 0 bases and J gave up 8 bases, with 13 bases separating them. The CDR3 is 13 amino acids. The CDR3 nucleotides read TGTGCCTGGAGTGTACGTGGGGCCATCGGCTACACCTTC. Its protein is CAWSVRGAIGYTF.

The chain couples TRBV11-2 to TRBJ1-1; TRBD1 aligns across 7 bases. Germline V gives CDR1 SGHAT, CDR2 FQNNGV. The CDR3 runs 15 residues. The J segment lost 5 bases and the V segment lost 1 base, leaving 7 bases of the junction unmatched. The CDR3 is CASSLVGGGGTEAFF. CDR3 DNA sequence: TGTGCCAGCAGCTTAGTAGGGGGCGGTGGAACTGAAGCTTTCTTT. The full variable domain, rest sourced from reference TRBV11-2 and TRBJ1-1, is EAGVAQSPRYKIIEKRQSVAFWCNPISGHATLYWYQQILGQGPKLLIQFQNNGVVDDSQLPKDRFSAERLKGVDSTLKIQPAKLEDSAVYLCASSLVGGGGTEAFFGQGTRLTVV.

The chain employs TRBV7-2 and TRBJ2-3; TRBD1 might be the D (5 bases). Trimming shortened V by 2 bases and J by 5 bases, and 8 bases separated the two germline ends. Per the germline V gene, CDR1 is SGHTA and CDR2 is FQGNSA. The CDR3 has 13 residues. CDR3 coding DNA: TGTGCCAGCAGCTTAAATCAGGGAGATACGCAGTATTTT. The encoded protein is CASSLNQGDTQYF.

The V gene is TRBV7-9, the J gene TRBJ2-1; 9 positions agree with TRBD2. The CDR3 contains 14 residues. Germline V lookup: CDR1 SEHNR, CDR2 FQNEAQ (reference sequence). V was clipped by 6 bases and J by 4 bases; unmatched bases: 4. DNA of the CDR3: TGTGCCAGCAGGCCAACTAGCGGGTACAATGAGCAGTTCTTC. Translated: CASRPTSGYNEQFF.

The chain uses TRBV6-6 and TRBJ1-5; no firm D call. The V gene lost 3 bases and the J gene lost 3 bases, with 12 bases spanning the gap. The CDR3 extends over 15 amino acids. Germline V lookup: CDR1 MNHNY, CDR2 SVGAGI (reference sequence). The CDR3 is CASSYDPGNNQPQHF. The CDR3 DNA is TGTGCCAGCAGTTATGATCCGGGAAACAATCAGCCCCAGCATTTT.

The CDR3 region is CASSLDHSNQPQHF. CDR3 coding DNA: TGTGCCAGCAGCTTAGATCATAGCAATCAGCCCCAGCATTTT. V is TRBV11-2 and J is TRBJ1-5; D uncertain. Trimming took 0 bases from V and 0 from J, leaving 3 bases between them. The CDR3 covers 14 residues. Germline V CDR1 and CDR2: SGHAT, FQNNGV.

V gene TRBV7-2 combines with J gene TRBJ1-1; a weak D match, TRBD1 (5 bases). Germline V gene sequence: CDR1 SGHTA, CDR2 FQGNSA. The CDR3 totals 13 residues. Trimming left V 11 bases short and J 1 base short, with 14 bases between. The CDR3 region is CAANWGGNTEAFF. CDR3 sequence (DNA): TGTGCCGCTAATTGGGGGGGGAACACTGAAGCTTTCTTT.

V is TRBV7-2 and J is TRBJ2-1, with D possibly TRBD2 on 5 matching bases. The CDR3 extends over 14 amino acids. From germline, CDR1 is SGHTA and CDR2 FQGNSA. The V gene lost 4 bases and the J gene lost 13 bases, with 20 bases spanning the gap. In DNA form, the CDR3 reads TGTGCCAGCAGCTCCGCACCGCCCACTAGGTCTCAGTTCTTC. Encoded protein: CASSSAPPTRSQFF. The variable domain in full, completed from reference TRBV7-2 and TRBJ2-1, reads GAGVSQSPSNKVTEKGKDVELRCDPISGHTALYWYRQSLGQGLEFLIYFQGNSAPDKSGLPSDRFSAERTGGSVSTLTIQRTQQEDSAVYLCASSSAPPTRSQFFGPGTRLTVL.

The V and J genes are TRBV4-1 and TRBJ1-4, with D unresolved. The ends were cut back, 3 bases at V and 8 bases at J, with 16 bases in the middle. Germline CDR1 reads MGHRA; CDR2 reads YSYEKL. The CDR3 contains 15 residues. CDR3 amino acids: CASSQATSLIEKLFF. In DNA, the CDR3 is TGCGCCAGCAGCCAGGCCACATCTCTCATCGAAAAACTGTTTTTT.

The genes are TRBV7-2 and TRBJ2-7, with 8 bases fitting TRBD2. Germline CDR1 SGHTA, CDR2 FQGNSA. Losses at the gene ends were 2 bases for V and 3 bases for J; bases not matched to a gene: 6. The CDR3 has 15 amino acids. The CDR3 nucleotides are TGTGCCAGCAGCTTATTCCCAGCGGGAGACTACGAGCAGTACTTC. As protein: CASSLFPAGDYEQYF.